One T cell receptor beta chain is described in this entry. Antigen unknown. The sample comes from a study of T cell responses to AZD1222 COVID-19 vaccine. Study-level points and caveats: Donor demographics were predominantly white British with a female majority; clonal diversity may be underestimated. Just 5 or 6 AZD1222 recipients tested seropositive at baseline.

Data came from immunoSEQ multiplex PCR; TCRdb stores just in-frame clones and leaves some out. The profile shows 90,000 to 120,000 clones, roughly 87% of them singletons. Sequences were derived from peripheral blood, sampled on day 0 of AZD1222 vaccination. This clonotype was obtained from an adult in good health.

The CDR3 reads CASRTDRGASPLHF. The CDR3 DNA is TGTGCCAGCAGGACGGACAGGGGAGCTTCACCCCTCCACTTT. The chain couples TRBV27 to TRBJ1-6; 9 bases align to TRBD1. Trimming at V came to 6 bases and at J to 9 bases, leaving 6 bases not matched to a gene. Germline V CDR1 and CDR2: MNHEY, SMNVEV (reference sequence). The length of the CDR3 is 14 residues.